These 24 T cell receptor beta chains were all obtained from the same sample, sequenced in a study of blood T cell repertoires in COVID-19 (dated by TCRdb to 2020 to 2021). The receptor library was made with the immunoSEQ multiplex PCR assay. TCRdb carries this immuneACCESS record with in-frame sequences only. Its versions omit some clonotypes, under half of them owing to an unresolved V gene in the studies checked, with the rest unexplained. Present in this sample are about 200,000 clones, over 75% of which were seen just once. 7.4% of the sample is taken by the ten largest. Sequencing input: PBMCs or T cells enriched from blood (not recorded which). These receptors were taken from a woman aged 40 to 49 with acute COVID-19.

The CDR3 region has the DNA TGTGCCAGCAGGCGTTCAGAGGTCACGAACACTGAAGCTTTCTTT. Its translation: CASRRSEVTNTEAFF. The chain links TRBV14 to TRBJ1-1, with unresolved D. V was cut by 6 bases and J by 1 base, with 15 bases left in between. The CDR3 sequence is 15 residues long. The germline CDR1 and CDR2 sequences are SGHDN and FVKESK.

The CDR3 loop is CASSPGTGGFTEAFF. The CDR3, as DNA: TGTGCCAGCAGTCCAGGGACAGGGGGATTTACTGAAGCTTTCTTT. The V call is TRBV28, the J call TRBJ1-1; 11 nucleotides align to TRBD1. V lost 5 bases to trimming and J lost 5 bases; unmatched junction nucleotides: 7. This CDR3 has 15 amino acids. Germline CDR1 reads MDHEN; CDR2 reads SYDVKM.

The chain couples TRBV3-1 (or the pseudogene TRBV3-2) to TRBJ1-1; weak D call: TRBD1 (6 bases). The ends were cut back, 5 bases at V and 1 base at J, with 11 bases in the middle. Germline lookup yields CDR1 LGHDT and CDR2 YNNKEL (reference sequence). The CDR3 spans 14 residues. CDR3 nucleotides: TGTGCCAGCAGCTCGACAGGACCGAACACTGAAGCTTTCTTT. Translated: CASSSTGPNTEAFF.

J is TRBJ2-1 and V is TRBV11-2; the D gene is possibly TRBD2 (5 bases). V lost 1 base to trimming and J lost 0 bases, with 10 bases between them. The CDR3 is 16 amino acids. From germline, CDR1 is SGHAT and CDR2 FQNNGV. CDR3 residues: CASSLVAGHSYNEQFF. The CDR3 DNA follows: TGTGCCAGCAGCTTAGTGGCGGGCCACTCCTACAATGAGCAGTTCTTC.

In its sample, this clone was seen a few times. The rearrangement links TRBV5-4 to TRBJ1-6; D ambiguous. Trimming removed 5 bases from V and 11 bases from J, with 17 bases in between. The CDR3 has 14 residues. CDR1 and CDR2 from the germline V gene are SGHNT and YYREEE (reference sequence). The CDR3 sequence is CASSRRTEFTPLHF. The CDR3 DNA is TGTGCCAGCAGTCGACGAACAGAATTCACACCCCTCCACTTT.

V gene TRBV18 combines with J gene TRBJ1-1; D unclear. This CDR3 has 14 residues. The germline CDR1 and CDR2 sequences are KGHSH and LQKENI. V lost 2 bases and J lost 0, with 7 bases in between. CDR3 loop: CASSPTALNTEAFF. CDR3 coding DNA: TGTGCCAGCTCACCAACAGCTTTGAACACTGAAGCTTTCTTT. Looking up the rest from reference TRBV18 and TRBJ1-1 gives the full variable domain: NAGVMQNPRHLVRRRGQEARLRCSPMKGHSHVYWYRQLPEEGLKFMVYLQKENIIDESGMPKERFSAEFPKEGPSILRIQQVVRGDSAAYFCASSPTALNTEAFFGQGTRLTVV.

Of note for this clone: Other nucleotide sequences in the sample specify the same CDR3. The chain carries TRBV4-3 and TRBJ1-6; 9 nucleotides line up with TRBD1. The CDR3 totals 16 residues. Germline CDR1 and CDR2: LGHNA and YSLEER. The junction had 4 bases not matched to a gene; V was cut back by 0 bases and J by 7 bases. CDR3 DNA: TGCGCCAGCAGCCAAGATCGGGGACAGGGAAATTCACCCCTCCACTTT. Amino acid sequence: CASSQDRGQGNSPLHF.

The chain has TRBV2 and TRBJ2-5, with TRBD1 matching 8 bases. The germline V gene encodes CDR1 SNHLY and CDR2 FYNNEI. This CDR3 region has 16 residues. The junction had 16 bases not matched to a gene; V was cut back by 6 bases and J by 7 bases. The CDR3 DNA is TGTGCCAGCAGGACCGGGACAGGCTTAATTTTATGGACCCAGTACTTC. Its protein product is CASRTGTGLILWTQYF.

The chain combines TRBV9 with TRBJ1-3, with D hard to call. V lost 2 bases to trimming and J lost 5 bases, with 11 bases between them. The CDR3 covers 14 residues. Germline values: CDR1 SGDLS, CDR2 YYNGEE. CDR3 coding DNA: TGTGCCAGCAGCGTTGCCGAGTTGAGAAACACCATATATTTT. Protein sequence: CASSVAELRNTIYF.

This clone appeared a few times. This chain links TRBV7-3 with TRBJ2-5, with TRBD1 as a possible D gene (6 bases). V lost 5 bases, J lost 5 bases, and 21 bases lay in between. This CDR3 has 16 residues. The germline V gene encodes CDR1 SGHTA and CDR2 FQGTGA. Here the CDR3 DNA reads TGTGCCAGCAGCACGCGCTCTACAGGGCGAAGGGAGACCCAGTACTTC. This codes for CASSTRSTGRRETQYF.

The V and J genes are TRBV7-9 and TRBJ2-3; a possible D gene is TRBD2 (5 bases). Germline V gene lookup returns CDR1 SEHNR and CDR2 FQNEAQ (reference sequence). V was pared by 2 bases and J by 2 bases, with 8 bases between. The CDR3 consists of 14 residues. The CDR3 bases are TGTGCCAGCAGCTTACGGGGATTCACAGATACGCAGTATTTT. It translates to CASSLRGFTDTQYF.

The CDR3 sequence is CASRPGQYYEQYF. CDR3 nucleotide sequence: TGTGCCAGCAGGCCGGGACAGTACTACGAGCAGTACTTC. The chain uses TRBV6-5 and TRBJ2-7, with 7 positions matching TRBD1. Germline trimming cut 6 bases from V and 3 bases from J; bases unmatched to any gene: 5. The CDR3 is 13 residues long. In germline, CDR1 is MNHEY, CDR2 SVGAGI.

The V gene is TRBV7-9, the J gene TRBJ1-2; D possibly corresponds to TRBD1 (6 bases). Per the germline V gene, CDR1 is SEHNR and CDR2 is FQNEAQ (reference sequence). The CDR3 is made up of 16 amino acids. The germline V and J ends were trimmed by 5 bases and 7 bases, with 23 bases remaining between them. The CDR3 reads CASSPHTKTGFPGYTF. CDR3 nucleotides: TGTGCCAGCAGCCCGCATACAAAAACAGGGTTCCCTGGCTACACCTTC.

This clone was recorded only once. This rearrangement joins TRBV6-4 to TRBJ1-2; no reliable D call. There are 16 residues in the CDR3. V dropped 3 bases and J dropped 1 base, with 15 bases sitting between them. Germline CDR1 MRHNA, CDR2 SNTAGT. CDR3 sequence reads: CASSETPQAFNYGYTF. The CDR3 nucleotides read TGTGCCAGCAGTGAAACCCCGCAGGCCTTTAACTATGGCTACACCTTC.

J is TRBJ2-5 and V is TRBV6-6, with 12 bases identical to TRBD2. The CDR3 is 15 residues long. The germline gives CDR1 MNHNY, CDR2 SVGAGI (reference sequence). J lost 1 base, V lost 6 bases, and 3 bases had no gene match. CDR3 sequence: CASRRLAGAQETQYF. CDR3 DNA: TGTGCCAGCAGAAGACTAGCGGGGGCCCAAGAGACCCAGTACTTC.

V gene TRBV18 combines with J gene TRBJ1-1; 7 nucleotides agree with TRBD1. The CDR3 spans 14 residues. Germline V lookup: CDR1 KGHSH, CDR2 LQKENI. After removal of 5 bases from V and 8 bases from J, the junction contained 11 bases not matched to a gene. In DNA, the CDR3 is TGTGCCAGCTCAATTGACAGGGTGGCGGGAGAAGCTTTCTTT. It translates to CASSIDRVAGEAFF.

V is TRBV9 and J is TRBJ2-3; TRBD2 matches 14 bases. From germline, CDR1 is SGDLS and CDR2 YYNGEE. The CDR3 covers 18 residues. V lost 0 bases to trimming and J lost 2 bases; unmatched junction nucleotides: 5. CDR3 sequence: CASSVGLAGGMNTDTQYF. As DNA, the CDR3 is TGTGCCAGCAGCGTAGGACTAGCGGGAGGGATGAACACAGATACGCAGTATTTT.

The chain joins TRBV7-9 to TRBJ2-2, with TRBD2 matching over 8 bases. The CDR3 runs 15 residues. J gave up 6 bases and V 1 base, and 4 bases lay outside the gene matches. Germline V gene lookup returns CDR1 SEHNR and CDR2 FQNEAQ (reference sequence). The CDR3 nucleotides are TGTGCCAGCAGCTTAGGACTAGCGTATTCCGGGGAGCTGTTTTTT. Its protein is CASSLGLAYSGELFF.

The chain uses TRBV7-2 and TRBJ2-1; 10 nucleotides line up with TRBD2. V lost 5 bases to trimming and J lost 0 bases; unmatched junction nucleotides: 7. The CDR3 totals 17 residues. CDR1 is SGHTA and CDR2 is FQGNSA in the germline V gene. The CDR3 loop reads CASSTNSGRSSYNEQFF. In DNA, the CDR3 is TGTGCCAGCAGCACCAATAGCGGGAGGAGCTCCTACAATGAGCAGTTCTTC.

The chain combines TRBV6-2 or TRBV6-3 with TRBJ2-5; D uncertain. V dropped 3 bases and J dropped 5 bases, with 10 bases sitting between them. Germline CDR1 and CDR2: MNHEY and SVGEGT. The CDR3 extends over 13 amino acids. This chain's CDR3 is CASSYDAQETQYF. DNA for the CDR3: TGTGCCAGCAGTTATGATGCCCAGGAGACCCAGTACTTC.

The V call is TRBV6-5, the J call TRBJ2-1, with D tentatively TRBD2 (6 bases). The V and J ends lost 6 bases and 1 base respectively, with 13 bases between them. The germline CDR1 and CDR2 sequences are MNHEY and SVGAGI. The CDR3 contains 15 residues. The CDR3 spells CASSQSGSSYNEQFF. The CDR3 nucleotides are TGTGCCAGCAGCCAAAGCGGGTCTTCCTACAATGAGCAGTTCTTC.

The chain recombines TRBV28 with TRBJ2-1; the match to TRBD1 covers 7 bases. Unmatched junction bases numbered 14, after V lost 8 bases and J lost 10 bases. Germline V gives CDR1 MDHEN, CDR2 SYDVKM. The CDR3 totals 14 residues. CDR3 protein: CASALAGGTDEQFF. In DNA form, the CDR3 reads TGTGCCAGCGCATTGGCAGGGGGAACAGACGAGCAGTTCTTC.

This clone was seen more than once but under ten times. This chain connects TRBV4-1 to TRBJ1-3, with 9 nucleotides matching TRBD1. The J segment lost 4 bases and the V segment lost 3 bases, leaving 7 bases of the junction unmatched. This CDR3 contains 16 residues. Germline V lookup: CDR1 MGHRA, CDR2 YSYEKL. The CDR3 loop reads CASSQGQGTEGNTIYF. The CDR3 DNA sequence: TGCGCCAGCAGCCAGGGACAGGGTACGGAAGGAAACACCATATATTTT.

This clone was recorded only once. This chain joins TRBV11-2 and TRBJ1-1; possibly TRBD1 for D (5 bases). Germline V CDR1 and CDR2: SGHAT, FQNNGV. V lost 2 bases and J lost 9, with 16 bases in between. The CDR3 extends over 14 amino acids. As DNA, the CDR3 is TGTGCCAGCAGCTTACTGCAGGGTGCCTTTAAAGCTTTCTTT. Protein: CASSLLQGAFKAFF.